The rows below give T cell receptor beta chains drawn from one sample of a study of sequential checkpoint blockade in melanoma. The data were produced by immunoSEQ multiplex PCR, yet TCRdb's version contains in-frame clones alone and is incomplete. The top ten hold roughly an eighth of the sample, which has under 1,500 clones, 22% seen once. The sequences come from tumor tissue (inferred from file names), collected from a patient given nivolumab and ipilimumab in sequence. These TCRs come from a human donor with melanoma. Each CDR3 is given without its conserved first and last residue.

>TRBV25-1|TRBJ2-3
ASSAGLGDRGADTQY
>TRBV28|TRBJ2-3
ASRRTSGRADTQY
>TRBV6-8|TRBJ1-1
AISQSNLGAYTEAF
>TRBV11-3|TRBJ1-1
ASSPRNTPDTEAF
>TRBV18|TRBJ1-2
ASSPTGGYGYT
>TRBV29-1|TRBJ2-2
SVFDGNTGELF
>TRBV30|TRBJ1-2
AWSQGYGYT
>TRBV19|TRBJ2-2
ATRLAGTGELF
>TRBV4-1|TRBJ2-5
ASSPLRGGAPETQY
>TRBV11-3|TRBJ2-1
ASSPLAAGNEQF
>TRBV11-3|TRBJ2-5
ASSLSPGVGTQY
>TRBV19|TRBJ2-1
ASSPGPSGGGF
>TRBV28|TRBJ1-2
ASQRAGLERRGYT
>TRBV19|TRBJ1-1
ASSSDRGGTEAF
>TRBV11-3|TRBJ1-4
ASSLGQSTNEKLF
>TRBV5-1|TRBJ2-7
ASSLSWESHEQY
>TRBV11-3|TRBJ1-6
ASSLGQVHSPLH
>TRBV19|TRBJ1-2
ASSRGTRDSLYGYT
>TRBV9|TRBJ2-3
ASSGSWGSSTDTQY
>TRBV4-1|TRBJ2-7
ASSQGREGGPHEQY
>TRBV6-8|TRBJ2-3
ASSVRAGASTDTQY
>TRBV9|TRBJ2-7
ASSVDRTSPPYEQY
>TRBV5-1|TRBJ2-3
ASSLQGLSGTDTQY